Here is one TCR beta chain with its context. These data belong to a study of CD8+ T cells in alopecia areata. Germline CDR1 and CDR2: GTSNPN and SVGIG (reference sequence). CDR3 size: 14 residues. V dropped 4 bases and J dropped 4 bases, with 15 bases sitting between them. As the sequencing template, cDNA was produced by extracting RNA and reverse transcribing it. Some clones are missing from TCRdb's copy, which holds only in-frame ones; the method was immunoSEQ multiplex PCR. The table includes about 220,000 clones, about 57% detected once. Treatment in this sample: oral pan-JAK inhibitor, 5-10 mg twice daily.

This TCR derives from a human donor with alopecia areata. The sequenced sample was CD4+ T cells sorted from blood, obtained at week 4, from a patient treated with tofacitinib. The rearrangement links TRBV30 to TRBJ2-3; possibly TRBD2 for D (6 bases). The CDR3: CAWTAGRGADTQYF. The DNA of the CDR3 is TGTGCCTGGACCGCGGGAAGGGGTGCAGATACGCAGTATTTT.